This entry concerns a single TCR beta chain. This sample was taken from a study of blood T cell repertoires in COVID-19. Study details: The origin of the acute and convalescent COVID-19 samples was the United States, Italy and Spain. The cDNA or gDNA used as material had been derived from T cells, B-cell-depleted T cells, or PBMCs.

With 1 base removed from V and 2 bases from J, the gap between germline ends came to 15 bases. CDR1 is MDHEN and CDR2 is SYDVKM in the germline V gene. The CDR3 spans 17 residues. The study recruited people aged roughly 18 to 95 years across roughly 25 US areas. Recovered Cohort 3 donors showed two negative PCRs, clearance, or symptom resolution. Profiled with immunoSEQ multiplex PCR; TCRdb holds only in-frame clones, not every one. The data contain 150,000 to 250,000 clones, around 82% of them singletons. The clonotype was recovered from a man aged 35-49 years who had recovered from COVID-19. Material for sequencing was PBMCs or T cells enriched from blood (not recorded which). The chain employs TRBV28 and TRBJ2-1, with D uncertain. In nucleotides, the CDR3 is TGTGCCAGCAGTTTATTTTCGTCAGCCACTACCTACAATGAGCAGTTCTTC. Translation gives CASSLFSSATTYNEQFF.